The source of this TCR beta chain is a study of blood T cell repertoires in COVID-19. On the study more broadly: Acute and convalescent COVID-19 samples came from the United States, Italy and Spain. PBMCs, B-cell-depleted T cells, or T cells were the source of the cDNA or gDNA that made up the material.

There are 13 residues in the CDR3. V gave up 6 bases and J gave up 7 bases, with 13 bases separating them. The germline CDR1 and CDR2 sequences are LNHDA and SQIVND (reference sequence). In the authors' methods: Estimation of nucleated cell counts relied on the amplification of reference gene primers. The table came from immunoSEQ multiplex PCR; TCRdb's copy has only in-frame clones and leaves some out. For V, J and clone size, that table is used; D and trimming come from the DNA. The sample consists of around 80,000 clones, about 85% of them appearing once. The sequencing sample was made of peripheral blood. This sequence originates from a human donor in a cohort sampled during active COVID-19. The chain links TRBV19 to TRBJ1-5; TRBD1 might be the D (5 bases). CDR3 protein: CASSRDSIQPQHF. CDR3 coding DNA: TGTGCCAGTAGCAGGGACTCCATCCAGCCCCAGCATTTT.